This T cell receptor (beta chain) derives from a study of blood T cell repertoires in COVID-19. For the study at large: The United States, Italy and Spain supplied acute and convalescent COVID-19 samples. In each case, the material was cDNA or gDNA derived from T cells, B-cell-depleted T cells, or PBMCs.

Original handling: Reference gene primer amplification yielded estimated nucleated cell counts. The repertoire was sequenced with immunoSEQ multiplex PCR; TCRdb's copy has only in-frame clones and lacks some. The D gene and trimming were derived from the DNA, and the V and J assignments and clone size from that table. The sample includes 86,000 or so clones, around nine tenths seen only once; the top ten take roughly 4.5%. J gave up 3 bases and V 4 bases, and 3 bases lay outside the gene matches. CDR1 and CDR2 (germline): LGHDT, YNNKEL (reference sequence). This CDR3 spans 15 amino acids. The sequenced material came from peripheral blood. This receptor was identified in a man aged 50-59 years with active or convalescent COVID-19. The chain is built from TRBV3-1 (or the pseudogene TRBV3-2) and TRBJ1-4, with 9 bases fitting TRBD1. CDR3 nucleotides: TGTGCCAGCAGCCGAAGACAGGGGGCTAATGAAAAACTGTTTTTT. Its translation: CASSRRQGANEKLFF.